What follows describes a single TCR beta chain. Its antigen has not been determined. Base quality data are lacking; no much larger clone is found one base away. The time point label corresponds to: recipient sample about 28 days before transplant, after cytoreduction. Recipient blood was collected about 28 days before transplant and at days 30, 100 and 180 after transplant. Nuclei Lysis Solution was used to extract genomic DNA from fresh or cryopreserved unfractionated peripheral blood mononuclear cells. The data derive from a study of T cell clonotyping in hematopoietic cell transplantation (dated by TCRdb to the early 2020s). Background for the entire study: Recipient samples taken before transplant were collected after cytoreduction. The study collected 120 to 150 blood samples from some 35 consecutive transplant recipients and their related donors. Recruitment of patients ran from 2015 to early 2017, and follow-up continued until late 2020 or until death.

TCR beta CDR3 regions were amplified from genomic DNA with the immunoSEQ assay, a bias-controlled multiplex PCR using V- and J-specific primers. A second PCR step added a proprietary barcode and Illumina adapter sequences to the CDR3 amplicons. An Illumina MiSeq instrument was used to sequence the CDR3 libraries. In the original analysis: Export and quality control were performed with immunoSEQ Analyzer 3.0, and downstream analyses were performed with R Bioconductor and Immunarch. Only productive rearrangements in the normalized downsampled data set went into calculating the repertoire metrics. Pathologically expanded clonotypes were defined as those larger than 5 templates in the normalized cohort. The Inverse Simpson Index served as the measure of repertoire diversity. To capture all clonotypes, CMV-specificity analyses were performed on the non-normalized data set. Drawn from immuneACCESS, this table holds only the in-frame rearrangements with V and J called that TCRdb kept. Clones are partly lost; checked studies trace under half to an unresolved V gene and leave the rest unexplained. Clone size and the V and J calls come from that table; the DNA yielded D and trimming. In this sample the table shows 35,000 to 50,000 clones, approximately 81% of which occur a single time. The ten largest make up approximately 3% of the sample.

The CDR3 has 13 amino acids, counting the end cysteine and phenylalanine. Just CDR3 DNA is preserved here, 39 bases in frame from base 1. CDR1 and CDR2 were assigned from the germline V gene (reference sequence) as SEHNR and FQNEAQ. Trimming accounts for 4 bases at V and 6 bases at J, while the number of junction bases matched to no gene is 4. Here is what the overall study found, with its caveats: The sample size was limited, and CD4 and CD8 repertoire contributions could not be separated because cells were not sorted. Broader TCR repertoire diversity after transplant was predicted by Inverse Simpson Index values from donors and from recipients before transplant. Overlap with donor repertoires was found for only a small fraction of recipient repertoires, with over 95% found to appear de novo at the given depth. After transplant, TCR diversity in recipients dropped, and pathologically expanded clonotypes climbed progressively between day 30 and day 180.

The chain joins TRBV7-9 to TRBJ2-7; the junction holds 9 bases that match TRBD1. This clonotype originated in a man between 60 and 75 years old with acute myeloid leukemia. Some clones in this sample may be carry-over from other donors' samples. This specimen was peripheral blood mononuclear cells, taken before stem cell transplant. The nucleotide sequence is TGTGCCAGCAGCTCCCCGGACAGGGGCGAGCAGTACTTC. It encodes CASSSPDRGEQYF.